The clone carrying this T cell receptor beta chain was counted at least ten times. Its specificity is not known. TCRdb used MiXCR to reprocess the 5' RACE reads, holding one entry per CDR3 protein. This table has over 100,000 distinct CDR3 sequences, around 7% appearing once. These data belong to a study of CD8 T cells in ankylosing spondylitis. General study points: There was reportedly significant enrichment of clones that were disease-linked in matched ankylosing spondylitis synovial fluid. In reactive arthritis synovial fluid and blood, some motif variants had been reported before. CD8+ disease-linked clones were present at relatively low frequencies in blood. There was a TCR beta motif, made of several highly homologous variants, that appeared characteristic of ankylosing spondylitis blood.

V was trimmed by 6 bases and J by 2 bases, leaving 24 bases between them. From germline, CDR1 is MNHEY and CDR2 SVGEGT. The CDR3 is 18 residues long. This chain uses TRBV6-2 or TRBV6-3 with TRBJ2-3, with TRBD2 as a possible D gene (7 bases). The TCR comes from a male donor with ankylosing spondylitis or in good health (not recorded which). Sequenced input: blood, either unsorted or a sorted T cell fraction (not recorded which). The CDR3 sequence: CASRPSGTIGGPTDTQYF. CDR3 sequence (DNA): TGTGCCAGCAGGCCGTCTGGGACTATCGGGGGGCCCACAGATACGCAGTATTTT.